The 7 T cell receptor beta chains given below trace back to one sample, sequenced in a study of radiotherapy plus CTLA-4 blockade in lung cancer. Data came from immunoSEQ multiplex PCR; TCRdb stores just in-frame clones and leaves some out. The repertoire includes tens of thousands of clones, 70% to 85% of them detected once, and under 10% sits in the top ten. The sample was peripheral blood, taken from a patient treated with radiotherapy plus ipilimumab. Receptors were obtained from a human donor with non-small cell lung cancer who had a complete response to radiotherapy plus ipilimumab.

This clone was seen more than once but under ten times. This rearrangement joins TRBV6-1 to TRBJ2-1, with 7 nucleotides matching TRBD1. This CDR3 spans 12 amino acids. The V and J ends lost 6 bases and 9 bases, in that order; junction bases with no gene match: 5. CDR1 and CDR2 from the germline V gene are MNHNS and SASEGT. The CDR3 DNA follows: TGTGCCAGCAGAAGGGGGCCCAGTGAGCAGTTCTTC. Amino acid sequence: CASRRGPSEQFF.

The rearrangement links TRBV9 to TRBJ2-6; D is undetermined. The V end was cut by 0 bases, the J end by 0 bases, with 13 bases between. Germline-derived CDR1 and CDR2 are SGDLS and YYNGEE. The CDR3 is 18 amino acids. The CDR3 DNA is TGTGCCAGCAGCGTAGGTGCGGCTGGCGGCTCTGGGGCCAACGTCCTGACTTTC. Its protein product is CASSVGAAGGSGANVLTF.

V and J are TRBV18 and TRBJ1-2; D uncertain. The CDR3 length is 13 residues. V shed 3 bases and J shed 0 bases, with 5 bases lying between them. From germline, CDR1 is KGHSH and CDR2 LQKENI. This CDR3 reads CASSPGSNYGYTF. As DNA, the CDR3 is TGTGCCAGCTCACCCGGGTCTAACTATGGCTACACCTTC.

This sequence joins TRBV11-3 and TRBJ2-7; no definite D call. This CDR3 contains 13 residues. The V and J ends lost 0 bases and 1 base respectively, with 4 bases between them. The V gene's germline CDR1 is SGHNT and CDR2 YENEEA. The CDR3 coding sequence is TGTGCCAGCAGCTTAGAGGGGTCCTACGAGCAGTACGTC. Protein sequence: CASSLEGSYEQYV.

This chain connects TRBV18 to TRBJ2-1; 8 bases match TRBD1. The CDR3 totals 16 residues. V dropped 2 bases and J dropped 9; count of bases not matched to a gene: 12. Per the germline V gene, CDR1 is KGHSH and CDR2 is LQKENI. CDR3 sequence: CASSPVPGTGNGEQFF. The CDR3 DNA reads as TGTGCCAGCTCACCAGTTCCCGGGACAGGTAACGGTGAGCAGTTCTTC.

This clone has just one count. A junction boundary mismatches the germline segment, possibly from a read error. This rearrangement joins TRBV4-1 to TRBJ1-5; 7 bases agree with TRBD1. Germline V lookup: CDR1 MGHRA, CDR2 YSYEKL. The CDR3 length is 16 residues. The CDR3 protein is CTSSQDAGQSNQPQHF. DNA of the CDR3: TGCACCAGCAGCCAAGATGCGGGACAGAGCAATCAGCCCCAGCATTTT.

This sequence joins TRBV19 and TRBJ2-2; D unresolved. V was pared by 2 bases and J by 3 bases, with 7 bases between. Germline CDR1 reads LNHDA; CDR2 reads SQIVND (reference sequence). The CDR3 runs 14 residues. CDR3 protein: CASSIRPDTGELFF. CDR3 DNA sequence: TGTGCCAGTAGTATACGTCCAGACACCGGGGAGCTGTTTTTT.